The 4 T cell receptor beta chains listed next were all sequenced from one sample in a study of cytomegalovirus exposure and HLA in healthy donors. Researchers ran the PCR with 60 Vbeta and 13 Jbeta primers. The table came from immunoSEQ multiplex PCR; TCRdb's copy has only in-frame clones and leaves some out. The sample holds over 150,000 clones, roughly four fifths seen once. Material: PBMCs. The source is a male donor in good health and CMV-seronegative.

This chain connects TRBV7-7 to TRBJ2-1, with D perhaps TRBD2 (6 bases). CDR1 is SSHAT, CDR2 FNYEAQ, per germline (reference sequence). The ends were cut back, 6 bases at V and 7 bases at J, with 19 bases in the middle. The CDR3 runs 15 residues. In nucleotides, the CDR3 is TGTGCCAGCAGTAAAGCGCTGGAGGGCCTAAATGAGCAGTTCTTC. Protein: CASSKALEGLNEQFF.

The chain links TRBV7-3 to TRBJ2-1, with 9 bases fitting TRBD2. Unmatched junction bases numbered 8, after V lost 1 base and J lost 4 bases. This CDR3 comprises 17 residues. The V gene's germline CDR1 is SGHTA and CDR2 FQGTGA. The CDR3 DNA reads as TGTGCCAGCAGCTTAATAGCGGGAGACGGGATTTACAATGAGCAGTTCTTC. It is translated as CASSLIAGDGIYNEQFF.

The chain employs TRBV14 and TRBJ2-7; D call uncertain. The CDR3 is 11 residues long. V was trimmed by 4 bases and J by 3 bases, leaving 4 bases between them. Germline loops: CDR1 SGHDN, CDR2 FVKESK. The CDR3 loop reads CASSLYYEQYF. The CDR3, as DNA: TGTGCCAGCAGCCTCTACTACGAGCAGTACTTC.

The chain uses TRBV7-9 and TRBJ2-5, with unresolved D. This CDR3 has 14 amino acids. The germline V gene encodes CDR1 SEHNR and CDR2 FQNEAQ (reference sequence). V was clipped by 1 base and J by 1 base, with 7 bases between them. This CDR3 is CASSLGRIQETQYF. The DNA for the CDR3 is TGTGCCAGCAGCTTAGGCAGGATCCAAGAGACCCAGTACTTC.